The 3 T cell receptor beta chains below were found in one sample sequenced in a study of CD8 T cells in ankylosing spondylitis. TCRdb re-derived calls from the 5' RACE reads in MiXCR, one entry per CDR3 protein. The profile shows about 340,000 distinct CDR3 sequences, around 15% of them singletons. The sequencing input was blood, either unsorted or a sorted T cell fraction (not recorded which). All receptors come from a male donor with ankylosing spondylitis or in good health (not recorded which).

The sample holds a few counts of this clonotype. V gene TRBV15 combines with J gene TRBJ1-6; D unresolved. V lost 1 base and J lost 3, with 13 bases in between. Germline-derived CDR1 and CDR2 are LNHNV and YYDKDF (reference sequence). There are 17 residues in the CDR3. The CDR3 DNA is TGTGCCACCAGCAGAGGGTCAGGACCTTACTATAATTCACCCCTCCACTTT. The encoded protein is CATSRGSGPYYNSPLHF.

This chain joins TRBV3-1 and TRBJ2-7, with D perhaps matching TRBD1 (6 bases). Germline CDR1 and CDR2: LGHDT and YNNKEL (reference sequence). Trimming took 1 base from V and 2 from J, leaving 15 bases between them. The CDR3 runs 16 residues. The CDR3 is CASSQGEDRPTYEQYF. The CDR3 nucleotides read TGTGCCAGCAGCCAAGGGGAAGACAGGCCTACCTACGAGCAGTACTTC.

This clonotype has a handful of counts. The chain couples TRBV2 to TRBJ2-3, with D uncertain. The germline V and J ends were trimmed by 4 bases and 3 bases, with 14 bases remaining between them. CDR1 is SNHLY, CDR2 FYNNEI, per germline. The CDR3 contains 15 residues. In DNA form, the CDR3 reads TGTGCCAGCAGTGGGGCTTTGCATGGGACAGATACGCAGTATTTT. This codes for CASSGALHGTDTQYF.